Listed here are 4 T cell receptor beta chains from one sample, sequenced in a study of Graves' ophthalmopathy and Graves' hyperthyroidism. Scientists amplified the TCR beta CDR3 regions from RNA transcripts. First-round RT-PCR with HTBI primers preceded a second-round multiplex PCR. TCRdb fed the multiplex PCR reads into MiXCR, producing one record per CDR3 protein. The data hold around 600,000 distinct CDR3 sequences, with under 50% observed a single time. The sample was peripheral blood. These receptors were obtained from an adult man with Graves' ophthalmopathy.

This clonotype has ten or more counts. J is TRBJ2-7 and V is TRBV7-2, with no clear D. The length of the CDR3 is 15 residues. Germline CDR1 is SGHTA and CDR2 is FQGNSA. Trimming pared 6 bases from V and 4 bases from J, leaving 19 bases between. CDR3 bases: TGTGCCAGCAGGCCCACTCGGGCCAGATCGTACGAGCAGTACTTC. Its translation is CASRPTRARSYEQYF.

This clonotype was seen at least ten times. The CDR3 nucleotides read TGCAGTGTGGGGATAGGGGACAATCAGCCCCAGCATTTT. It is translated as CSVGIGDNQPQHF. The V and J genes are TRBV20-1 and TRBJ1-5, with a possible D match to TRBD1 (5 bases). CDR1 and CDR2 from the germline V gene are DFQATT and SNEGSKA (reference sequence). With 7 bases removed from V and 3 bases from J, the gap between germline ends came to 13 bases. This CDR3 has 13 amino acids.

This clonotype has ten or more counts. This chain uses TRBV11-3 with TRBJ1-2; D gene unclear. CDR3 length equals 13 residues. Trimming pared 3 bases from V and 8 bases from J, leaving 13 bases between. The germline CDR1 and CDR2 sequences are SGHNT and YENEEA. The CDR3 nucleotides are TGTGCCAGCAGCTTTACGGACTCCGGGGGCTACACCTTC. Its translation: CASSFTDSGGYTF.

This clonotype showed up just a few times. The CDR3 loop is CASSLGSGHTGELFF. In nucleotides, the CDR3 is TGTGCCAGCAGCTTAGGCTCAGGTCACACCGGGGAGCTGTTTTTT. This chain connects TRBV7-9 to TRBJ2-2; D gene unclear. The CDR3 loop spans 15 amino acids. Germline V CDR1 and CDR2: SEHNR, FQNEAQ (reference sequence). V lost 1 base and J lost 3, with 9 bases in between.